Listed here are 10 T cell receptor beta chains from one sample, sequenced in a study of blood T cells in healthy people across ages. PCR was performed a second time for roughly 6 to 12 cycles using a sample-barcoded 5' primer and a J-beta primer mix. TCRdb redid the calling of the 5' RACE reads with MiXCR, one entry per CDR3 protein. The sample yields 870,000 or so distinct CDR3 sequences, more than 25% seen once. Sequenced: blood. Receptor source: a woman of 80 years or more in good health.

Of note for this clonotype: This sequence may be a read error, since a much larger clone differs from it by one base. This sequence joins TRBV6-2 or TRBV6-3 and TRBJ2-1, with D unclear. Germline loops: CDR1 MNHEY, CDR2 SVGEGT. V lost 2 bases to trimming and J lost 7 bases, with 12 bases between them. The CDR3 totals 14 residues. The CDR3 nucleotides read TGTGCCAGCAGTTACACCGACGTAAGAAATGAGCAGTTCTTC. Its protein product is CASSYTDVRNEQFF.

The CDR3 region is CASSFSGSSRGQFF. The CDR3 DNA reads TGTGCCAGCAGCTTTAGCGGTAGTTCGAGAGGGCAGTTCTTC. This chain joins TRBV11-1 and TRBJ2-1; a possible D gene is TRBD2 (6 bases). V shed 3 bases and J shed 12 bases, with 18 bases lying between them. CDR1 SGHAT and CDR2 FQDESV come from the germline V gene (reference sequence). This CDR3 has 14 amino acids.

This clonotype has only a few counts. At one boundary the junction diverges from the germline segment, which might be a read error. The V and J genes are TRBV7-2 and TRBJ2-1; the match to TRBD2 covers 7 bases. Germline V gene data show CDR1 as SGHTA and CDR2 as FQGNSA. CDR3 length: 15 residues. The CDR3 region has the DNA TGTGCCTGCAGCTTAGTTGGGGGGGGATACAATGAGCAGTTCTTC. Translation: CACSLVGGGYNEQFF.

This clonotype was detected a few times. Being one base from a much bigger clone, this may be a read error. The chain uses TRBV7-9 and TRBJ2-1, with 7 positions matching TRBD2. Trimming took 3 bases from V and 6 from J; bases not matched to a gene: 8. The CDR3 is 15 residues long. From germline, CDR1 is SEHNR and CDR2 FQNEAQ (reference sequence). CDR3 loop: CASSFCAGVRNEQFF. CDR3 nucleotide sequence: TGTGCCAGCAGCTTTTGCGCGGGGGTCCGCAATGAGCAGTTCTTC.

This clonotype was counted a single time. The V gene is TRBV14, the J gene TRBJ1-2; no firm D call. This CDR3 has 13 residues. The V gene lost 5 bases and the J gene lost 8 bases, with 15 bases spanning the gap. Germline assignment: CDR1 SGHDN and CDR2 FVKESK. This CDR3 reads CASSFSWGDGYTF. The CDR3 nucleotides are TGTGCCAGCAGCTTCTCGTGGGGTGACGGCTACACCTTC.

This sequence joins TRBV5-1 and TRBJ2-1; D not resolved. The CDR3 contains 11 residues. CDR1 is SGHRS and CDR2 is YFSETQ in the germline V gene. V shed 5 bases and J shed 5 bases, with 5 bases lying between them. CDR3: CASRDNNEQFF. Written as DNA, the CDR3 is TGCGCCAGCAGGGATAACAATGAGCAGTTCTTC.

This clonotype was found many times. The V and J genes are TRBV12-3 or TRBV12-4 and TRBJ1-1; TRBD1 matches 7 bases. This CDR3 is 14 amino acids long. The V gene end was trimmed by 5 bases and the J gene end by 5 bases; junction bases not matched to a gene: 8. CDR3 DNA sequence: TGTGCCAGCAGTAAAAAACAACAGGGGACTGAAGCTTTCTTT. Residues: CASSKKQQGTEAFF.

The V gene is TRBV5-1, the J gene TRBJ1-2, with D unclear. CDR1 SGHRS and CDR2 YFSETQ come from the germline V gene. V lost 0 bases to trimming and J lost 5 bases, with 14 bases between them. The CDR3 is 15 residues long. The CDR3 loop reads CASSLGDFDPYGYTF. CDR3 nucleotide sequence: TGCGCCAGCAGCTTGGGCGACTTTGACCCATATGGCTACACCTTC.

On this clonotype: A much larger clone differs by one base, so this may be a read error. The chain couples TRBV4-2 to TRBJ1-4, with D possibly matching TRBD1 (5 bases). Germline CDR1 LGHNA, CDR2 YNFKEQ. Trimming cost V 1 base and J 5 bases, with 11 bases left between them. The CDR3 totals 15 residues. The CDR3 region is CASSQGDGQNEKLFF. CDR3 nucleotides: TGTGCCAGCAGCCAAGGGGACGGACAAAATGAAAAACTGTTTTTT.

V gene TRBV5-1 combines with J gene TRBJ2-3; tentative D call: TRBD1 (7 bases). The CDR3 sequence is 16 residues long. The V gene lost 4 bases and the J gene lost 2 bases, with 17 bases spanning the gap. Germline V gene lookup returns CDR1 SGHRS and CDR2 YFSETQ. The CDR3 nucleotides are TGCGCCAGCAGCCGTTTGACAGGGCGGGACACAGATACGCAGTATTTT. It yields the protein CASSRLTGRDTDTQYF.